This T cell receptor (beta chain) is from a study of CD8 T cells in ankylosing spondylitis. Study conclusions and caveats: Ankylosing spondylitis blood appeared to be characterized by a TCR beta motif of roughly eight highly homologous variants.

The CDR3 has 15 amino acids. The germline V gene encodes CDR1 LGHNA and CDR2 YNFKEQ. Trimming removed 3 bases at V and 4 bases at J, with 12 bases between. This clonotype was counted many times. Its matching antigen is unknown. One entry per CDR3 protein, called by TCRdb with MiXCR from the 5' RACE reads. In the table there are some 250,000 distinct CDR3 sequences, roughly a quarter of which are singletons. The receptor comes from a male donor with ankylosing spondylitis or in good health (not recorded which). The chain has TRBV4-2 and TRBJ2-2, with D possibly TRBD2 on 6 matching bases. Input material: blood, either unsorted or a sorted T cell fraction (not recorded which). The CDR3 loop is CASSQYGGSTGELFF. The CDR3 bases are TGTGCCAGCAGCCAGTACGGGGGAAGCACCGGGGAGCTGTTTTTT.